The next 23 T cell receptor beta chains were all read from a single sample in a study of T cell responses to AZD1222 COVID-19 vaccine. Some clones are missing from TCRdb's copy, which holds only in-frame ones; the method was immunoSEQ multiplex PCR. Of more than 150,000 clones in the sample, roughly 93% were seen once. The sample was peripheral blood, taken on day 0 of AZD1222 vaccination. Every receptor here comes from an adult in good health.

The V gene is TRBV13, the J gene TRBJ2-3; D unresolved. The V gene's germline CDR1 is PRHDT and CDR2 FYEKMQ (reference sequence). V lost 1 base to trimming and J lost 9 bases, with 14 bases between them. The CDR3 has 14 amino acids. This CDR3 is CASSLVRTEYTQYF. CDR3 DNA: TGTGCCAGCAGCTTAGTTCGTACCGAATACACGCAGTATTTT.

V gene TRBV5-1 combines with J gene TRBJ2-7; maybe TRBD2 (5 bases). With 0 bases removed from V and 8 bases from J, the gap between germline ends came to 12 bases. CDR1 and CDR2 from the germline V gene are SGHRS and YFSETQ. This CDR3 is built from 13 residues. The CDR3 is CASSLGEGRQQYF. The CDR3 region has the DNA TGCGCCAGCAGCTTGGGTGAAGGGAGACAGCAGTACTTC.

This chain links TRBV5-8 with TRBJ2-4, with D perhaps matching TRBD1 (7 bases). The germline gives CDR1 SGHTS, CDR2 YDEGEE. Trimming removed 0 bases at V and 2 bases at J, with 18 bases between. CDR3 length: 18 residues. The CDR3 reads CASSLDWETGRTKNIQYF. CDR3 DNA: TGTGCCAGCAGCTTGGATTGGGAGACAGGGAGGACCAAAAACATTCAGTACTTC.

The chain carries TRBV5-4 and TRBJ1-2; D is unclear. In germline, CDR1 is SGHNT, CDR2 YYREEE (reference sequence). Trimming took off 6 bases at V and 0 bases at J, with 12 bases between the two ends. CDR3 length: 14 residues. CDR3 DNA sequence: TGTGCCAGCATCATCAGTGGAGCTAACTATGGCTACACCTTC. Translating it yields CASIISGANYGYTF. Drawing the rest from reference TRBV5-4 and TRBJ1-2, the complete variable domain is ETGVTQSPTHLIKTRGQQVTLRCSSQSGHNTVSWYQQALGQGPQFIFQYYREEENGRGNFPPRFSGLQFPNYSSELNVNALELDDSALYLCASIISGANYGYTFGSGTRLTVV.

The chain links TRBV28 to TRBJ2-7; no clear D. The CDR3 totals 13 residues. Trimming stripped 5 bases from V and 2 bases from J, with 10 bases between. Per the germline V gene, CDR1 is MDHEN and CDR2 is SYDVKM. The chain's CDR3 is CASSAVAAYEQYF. In nucleotides, the CDR3 is TGTGCCAGCAGTGCCGTAGCTGCCTACGAGCAGTACTTC.

V and J are TRBV6-6 and TRBJ2-5, with D hard to call. The germline gives CDR1 MNHNY, CDR2 SVGAGI (reference sequence). With 3 bases removed from V and 5 bases from J, the gap between germline ends came to 10 bases. This CDR3 spans 13 amino acids. CDR3 nucleotide sequence: TGTGCCAGCAGTTATCTGTTGGTCGAGACCCAGTACTTC. Residues: CASSYLLVETQYF.

V usage is TRBV7-9 and J usage is TRBJ2-3, with D tentatively TRBD2 (6 bases). The V and J ends lost 2 bases and 6 bases respectively, with 12 bases between them. Germline V gene lookup returns CDR1 SEHNR and CDR2 FQNEAQ (reference sequence). This CDR3 is 14 amino acids long. The CDR3 region is CASSLNLRGDTQYF. The DNA of the CDR3 is TGTGCCAGCAGCTTAAATCTACGGGGGGATACGCAGTATTTT. Full variable domain (remainder filled in from reference TRBV7-9 and TRBJ2-3): DTGVSQNPRHKITKRGQNVTFRCDPISEHNRLYWYRQTLGQGPEFLTYFQNEAQLEKSRLLSDRFSAERPKGSFSTLEIQRTEQGDSAMYLCASSLNLRGDTQYFGPGTRLTVL.

The chain is built from TRBV7-3 and TRBJ1-6, with D hard to call. The germline V gene encodes CDR1 SGHTA and CDR2 FQGTGA. This CDR3 has 13 amino acids. The V end was cut by 5 bases, the J end by 8 bases, with 10 bases between. The chain's CDR3 is CASSQNSDSPLHF. DNA for the CDR3: TGTGCCAGCAGCCAAAATTCGGATTCACCCCTCCACTTT. Variable domain in full (rest from reference TRBV7-3 and TRBJ1-6): GAGVSQTPSNKVTEKGKYVELRCDPISGHTALYWYRQSLGQGPEFLIYFQGTGAADDSGLPNDRFFAVRPEGSVSTLKIQRTERGDSAVYLCASSQNSDSPLHFGNGTRLTVT.

The gene calls are TRBV9 and TRBJ2-2, with D unclear. V dropped 6 bases and J dropped 1 base, with 7 bases sitting between them. The germline V gene encodes CDR1 SGDLS and CDR2 YYNGEE. This CDR3 is built from 13 residues. In DNA form, the CDR3 reads TGTGCCAGCATGGGTCGGAACACCGGGGAGCTGTTTTTT. It translates to CASMGRNTGELFF. The full variable domain, its missing parts supplied by reference TRBV9 and TRBJ2-2, is DSGVTQTPKHLITATGQRVTLRCSPRSGDLSVYWYQQSLDQGLQFLIQYYNGEERAKGNILERFSAQQFPDLHSELNLSSLELGDSALYFCASMGRNTGELFFGEGSRLTVL.

About this clone: The same CDR3 can be traced to other DNA sequences in this sample. This chain links TRBV29-1 with TRBJ1-1; perhaps TRBD1 as D (6 bases). Germline values: CDR1 SQVTM, CDR2 ANQGSEA. Trimming stripped 3 bases from V and 5 bases from J, with 10 bases between. This CDR3 spans 12 amino acids. The CDR3 DNA is TGCAGCGTTGACAGGGGAGGGACTGAAGCTTTCTTT. Amino acid sequence: CSVDRGGTEAFF. Looking up the rest from reference TRBV29-1 and TRBJ1-1 gives the full variable domain: SAVISQKPSRDICQRGTSLTIQCQVDSQVTMMFWYRQQPGQSLTLIATANQGSEATYESGFVIDKFPISRPNLTFSTLTVSNMSPEDSSIYLCSVDRGGTEAFFGQGTRLTVV.

The chain joins TRBV5-6 to TRBJ2-1; D not resolved. The germline gives CDR1 SGHDT, CDR2 YYEEEE. The germline V and J ends were trimmed by 3 bases and 9 bases, with 28 bases remaining between them. This CDR3 is 18 amino acids long. For the CDR3, the DNA is TGTGCCAGCAGCTCCCCTTCCCCTGGTAAACCTTCTATAGGTGAGCAGTTCTTC. Protein sequence: CASSSPSPGKPSIGEQFF.

The table lists this clone with a few counts. The V and J genes are TRBV3-1 (or the pseudogene TRBV3-2) and TRBJ2-5; 9 nucleotides line up with TRBD2. This CDR3 is built from 14 residues. With 10 bases clipped from V and 1 base from J, the junction kept 7 bases outside the gene matches. Germline lookup yields CDR1 LGHDT and CDR2 YNNKEL (reference sequence). CDR3 in DNA: TGTGCCACCAGAAGCGGGAGGCTCCAAGAGACCCAGTACTTC. As protein: CATRSGRLQETQYF.

The chain recombines TRBV12-2 with TRBJ2-1; the D call in the table, TRBD2, was not verified against the DNA. TRBV12-2 is deemed a pseudogene. This CDR3 region has 16 residues. CDR3: CASRPPHPISSGEQFF. In DNA form, the CDR3 reads TGTGCAAGTCGCCCCCCCCACCCCATCTCCTCCGGGGAGCAGTTCTTC.

The chain combines TRBV15 with TRBJ2-3, with TRBD2 identical over 7 bases. The germline CDR1 and CDR2 sequences are LNHNV and YYDKDF (reference sequence). J gave up 2 bases and V 2 bases, and 4 bases lay outside the gene matches. CDR3 size: 15 residues. The CDR3 bases are TGTGCCACCAGCAGATCTAGCGGCTCCACAGATACGCAGTATTTT. This codes for CATSRSSGSTDTQYF.

This clone showed up just a few times. This chain links TRBV7-2 with TRBJ2-3; no reliable D call. Germline V CDR1 and CDR2: SGHTA, FQGNSA. This CDR3 region has 12 residues. V lost 5 bases and J lost 3, with 6 bases in between. The CDR3 DNA reads TGTGCCAGCAGCCTCCGGACAGATACGCAGTATTTT. Its protein is CASSLRTDTQYF.

The chain carries TRBV28 and TRBJ1-5; the D gene is possibly TRBD1 (6 bases). CDR3 length: 15 amino acids. Between the trimmed V and J ends, which lost 10 bases and 3 bases, there was a span of 19 bases. The germline gives CDR1 MDHEN, CDR2 SYDVKM. The CDR3 here is CATRWGGLVNQPQHF. DNA for the CDR3: TGTGCCACCAGGTGGGGGGGGCTGGTCAATCAGCCCCAGCATTTT.

The DNA of the CDR3 is TGTGCCAGCAGTGACGGGACGGGCGCAGATACGCAGTATTTT. Amino acid sequence: CASSDGTGADTQYF. The V call is TRBV6-4, the J call TRBJ2-3, with D perhaps matching TRBD1 or TRBD2 (5 bases each). This CDR3 contains 14 residues. Trimming left V 2 bases short and J 4 bases short, with 10 bases between. CDR1 is MRHNA, CDR2 SNTAGT, per germline.

A few counts support this clone. V gene TRBV7-9 combines with J gene TRBJ1-2; the D is unclear. The CDR3 extends over 16 amino acids. Germline V gives CDR1 SEHNR, CDR2 FQNEAQ (reference sequence). Trimming removed 0 bases at V and 4 bases at J, with 15 bases between. For the CDR3, the DNA is TGTGCCAGCAGCTTAGCTGGCAGACCAACTTCCTATGGCTACACCTTC. Translated: CASSLAGRPTSYGYTF.

This chain uses TRBV11-2 with TRBJ1-2; D is ambiguous. V gave up 5 bases and J gave up 4 bases, with 14 bases separating them. The CDR3 extends over 14 amino acids. CDR1 is SGHAT, CDR2 FQNNGV, per germline. The CDR3 DNA sequence: TGTGCCAGCAGCCCCCCATCCAGCACCTATGGCTACACCTTC. This encodes CASSPPSSTYGYTF.

V is TRBV10-3 and J is TRBJ2-1, with 11 bases that match TRBD2. The ends lost 0 bases at V and 7 bases at J; junction bases unmatched: 11. CDR3 length equals 18 residues. CDR1 and CDR2 (germline): ENHRY, SYGVKD. The CDR3 DNA reads TGTGCCATCAGTGAGTCGGGTAGCGGGAGGGTTTTTGGGAATGAGCAGTTCTTC. It codes for CAISESGSGRVFGNEQFF.

The chain is built from TRBV7-3 and TRBJ2-7, with D unclear. Germline values: CDR1 SGHTA, CDR2 FQGTGA. This CDR3 is 15 amino acids long. Trimming left V 4 bases short and J 2 bases short, with 15 bases between. DNA of the CDR3: TGTGCCAGCAGCTCGTCCGCCCTGAGACCCTACGAGCAGTACTTC. It translates to CASSSSALRPYEQYF.

This clone has only a few counts. This rearrangement joins TRBV19 to TRBJ2-5, with 14 bases aligning to TRBD2. Germline values: CDR1 LNHDA, CDR2 SQIVND (reference sequence). The J segment lost 2 bases and the V segment lost 6 bases, leaving 5 bases of the junction unmatched. The CDR3 spans 16 residues. CDR3 loop: CASRGTSGGSQETQYF. CDR3 nucleotide sequence: TGTGCCAGTAGGGGGACTAGCGGGGGATCTCAAGAGACCCAGTACTTC. Filled out from reference TRBV19 and TRBJ2-5, the complete variable domain reads DGGITQSPKYLFRKEGQNVTLSCEQNLNHDAMYWYRQDPGQGLRLIYYSQIVNDFQKGDIAEGYSVSREKKESFPLTVTSAQKNPTAFYLCASRGTSGGSQETQYFGPGTRLLVL.

This clone was counted once. The V call is TRBV4-2, the J call TRBJ2-7; D not resolved. Trimming took off 1 base at V and 0 bases at J, with 7 bases between the two ends. Germline loops: CDR1 LGHNA, CDR2 YNFKEQ. The CDR3 totals 14 residues. The CDR3 DNA follows: TGTGCCAGCAGCCAAGGACAAAGCTCCTACGAGCAGTACTTC. Protein sequence: CASSQGQSSYEQYF.